Listed here are 10 T cell receptor beta chains from one sample, sequenced in a study of a mutant IDH1 vaccine in newly diagnosed glioma. For these receptors, no antigen is known. TCRdb keeps only in-frame clones here, not all; method: immunoSEQ multiplex PCR. The sample has around 66,000 clones; around 80% are singletons. The time point: week 11, during vaccination. Every vaccine dose comprised 300 ug of mutant IDH1 20-mer peptide plus topical imiquimod. The sequencing here drew on PBMCs, taken from a glioma patient whose treatment included an IDH1 peptide vaccine. Receptors originate from a man aged 50-60 years with glioma.

The rearrangement links TRBV7-9 to TRBJ2-2; a weak D match, TRBD1 (6 bases). Trimming removed 5 bases at V and 7 bases at J, with 14 bases between. CDR3 size: 14 residues. Germline CDR1 SEHNR, CDR2 FQNEAQ (reference sequence). The CDR3 spells CASSLGQWGGELFF. The CDR3 region has the DNA TGTGCCAGCAGCCTCGGACAGTGGGGCGGGGAGCTGTTTTTT.

This chain joins TRBV2 and TRBJ2-7; possibly TRBD1 for D (5 bases). This CDR3 contains 14 residues. Trimming cost V 6 bases and J 7 bases, with 19 bases left between them. Germline CDR1 and CDR2: SNHLY and FYNNEI. This CDR3 reads CASSDKDKRWEQYF. The CDR3 bases are TGTGCCAGCAGCGATAAGGACAAACGGTGGGAGCAGTACTTC.

V usage is TRBV7-9 and J usage is TRBJ2-5; no clear D. CDR1 is SEHNR and CDR2 is FQNEAQ in the germline V gene (reference sequence). Trimming pared 2 bases from V and 5 bases from J, leaving 3 bases between. The CDR3 spans 11 residues. The CDR3 loop is CASSLQETQYF. The CDR3 DNA follows: TGTGCCAGCAGCTTACAGGAGACCCAGTACTTC.

V gene TRBV19 combines with J gene TRBJ2-3; D tentatively fits TRBD1 or TRBD2 (5 bases each). CDR1 and CDR2 from the germline V gene are LNHDA and SQIVND (reference sequence). The CDR3 extends over 16 amino acids. Trimming left V 3 bases short and J 1 base short, with 14 bases between. The chain's CDR3 is CASSIPSRGGTDTQYF. The CDR3 coding sequence is TGTGCCAGTAGTATCCCGTCTAGGGGAGGCACAGATACGCAGTATTTT.

This rearrangement joins TRBV5-1 to TRBJ2-7; TRBD1 aligns across 8 bases. Germline CDR1 and CDR2: SGHRS and YFSETQ. This CDR3 has 13 amino acids. The trim removed 4 bases at V and 3 bases at J, leaving 3 bases unmatched. The CDR3 DNA follows: TGCGCCAGCAGCCGTGACAGGGGCTACGAGCAGTACTTC. Translation gives CASSRDRGYEQYF. Full variable domain (remainder filled in from reference TRBV5-1 and TRBJ2-7): KAGVTQTPRYLIKTRGQQVTLSCSPISGHRSVSWYQQTPGQGLQFLFEYFSETQRNKGNFPGRFSGRQFSNSRSEMNVSTLELGDSALYLCASSRDRGYEQYFGPGTRLTVT.

The genes are TRBV6-1 and TRBJ2-7; TRBD1 is a possible D gene (5 bases). Trimming removed 7 bases at V and 2 bases at J, with 18 bases between. This CDR3 is 15 amino acids long. CDR1 MNHNS and CDR2 SASEGT come from the germline V gene. DNA for the CDR3: TGTGCCAGCACCCCATCCCCTTCAGGGCCCTACGAGCAGTACTTC. As protein: CASTPSPSGPYEQYF.

The V call is TRBV15, the J call TRBJ1-2, with TRBD1 matching 7 bases. The germline V gene has CDR1 LNHNV and CDR2 YYDKDF (reference sequence). The ends lost 1 base at V and 6 bases at J; junction bases unmatched: 11. The CDR3 runs 16 residues. The CDR3, as DNA: TGTGCCACCAGCAGAGTCATGCGGGACAGTGGCGATGGCTACACCTTC. It is translated as CATSRVMRDSGDGYTF.

J is TRBJ2-5 and V is TRBV27; D might be TRBD2 (7 bases). The CDR3 is made up of 15 amino acids. Germline CDR1 and CDR2: MNHEY and SMNVEV (reference sequence). Trimming cost V 6 bases and J 2 bases, with 16 bases left between them. Here the CDR3 reads CASRTLGGLQETQYF. In DNA form, the CDR3 reads TGTGCCAGCAGGACTTTGGGGGGGCTACAAGAGACCCAGTACTTC.

The chain employs TRBV7-3 and TRBJ2-2; D tentatively reads TRBD1 or TRBD2 (5 bases each). Germline V gives CDR1 SGHTA, CDR2 FQGTGA. V was cut by 3 bases and J by 0 bases, with 8 bases left in between. The CDR3 contains 15 residues. The CDR3 nucleotides read TGTGCCAGCAGCTTCGGGACCCCGAACACCGGGGAGCTGTTTTTT. It translates to CASSFGTPNTGELFF.

This rearrangement joins TRBV6-5 to TRBJ1-5; D unclear. CDR3 length: 15 amino acids. The germline gives CDR1 MNHEY, CDR2 SVGAGI. Trimming took 5 bases from V and 0 from J, leaving 11 bases between them. As DNA, the CDR3 is TGTGCCAGCAGTCAAGATGGATATAGCAATCAGCCCCAGCATTTT. Translated: CASSQDGYSNQPQHF.